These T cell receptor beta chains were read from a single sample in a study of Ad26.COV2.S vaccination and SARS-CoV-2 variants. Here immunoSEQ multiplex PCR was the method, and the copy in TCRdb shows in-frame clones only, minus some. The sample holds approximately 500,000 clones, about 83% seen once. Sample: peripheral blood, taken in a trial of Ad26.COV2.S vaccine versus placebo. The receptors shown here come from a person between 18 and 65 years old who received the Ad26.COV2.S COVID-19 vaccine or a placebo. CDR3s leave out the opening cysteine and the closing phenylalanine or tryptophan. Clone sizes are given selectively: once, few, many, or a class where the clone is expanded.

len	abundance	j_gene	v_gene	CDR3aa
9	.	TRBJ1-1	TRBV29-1	SVGKNTEAF
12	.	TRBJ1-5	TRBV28	ASSLPGAQQPQH
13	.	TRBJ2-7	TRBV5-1	ASSISRVLTGEQY
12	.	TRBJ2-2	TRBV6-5	ASSQRELTGELF
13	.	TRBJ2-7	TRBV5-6	ASSLMFSGFYEQY
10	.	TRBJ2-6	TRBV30	ACSSGANVLT
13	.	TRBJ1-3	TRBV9	ASSVAASSGNTIY
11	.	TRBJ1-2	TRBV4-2	ASSQAQGYGYT
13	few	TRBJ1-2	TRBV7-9	ASSLVMGSDYGYT
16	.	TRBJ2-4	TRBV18	ASSPVRLAGDAKNIQY
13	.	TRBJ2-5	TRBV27	ASSSPGGARETQY
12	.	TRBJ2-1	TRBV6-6	AGGWTFGANEQF
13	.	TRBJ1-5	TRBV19	ASSIDLTESLPQH
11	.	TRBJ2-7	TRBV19	ASSISGGPEQY
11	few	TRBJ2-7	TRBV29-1	SVSGGRIYEQY
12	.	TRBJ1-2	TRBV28	ASSPSPLTYGYT
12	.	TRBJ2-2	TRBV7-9	ATTGTQNTGELF
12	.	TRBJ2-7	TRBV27	ASSLRLAHYEQY
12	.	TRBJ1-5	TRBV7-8	ASSLGQSNQPQH
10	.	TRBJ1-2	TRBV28	ASSSLNYGYT
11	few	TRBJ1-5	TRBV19	ASQDSLNQPQH
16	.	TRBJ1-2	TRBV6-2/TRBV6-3	ASSSLFLTGTSLYGYT
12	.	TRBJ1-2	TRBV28	ASSYRPKSGGYT
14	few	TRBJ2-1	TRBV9	ASSVGSALSYNEQF
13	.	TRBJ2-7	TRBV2	ASSELLTATYEQY
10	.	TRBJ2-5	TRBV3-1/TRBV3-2	ASSTAGETQY
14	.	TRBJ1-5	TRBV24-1	ATSDDQGTGDQPQH
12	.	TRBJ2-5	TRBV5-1	ASSRTGGRETQY
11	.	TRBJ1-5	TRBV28	ASTPGVDQPQH
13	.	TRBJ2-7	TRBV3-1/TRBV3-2	ASSQAPGPSYEQY
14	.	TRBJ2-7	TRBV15	ATSSATDKPSYEQY
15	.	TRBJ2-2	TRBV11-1	ASSLASKGQNTGELF
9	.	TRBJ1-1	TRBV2	ASRLAGRAF
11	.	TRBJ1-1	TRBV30	AWSVMVNTEAF
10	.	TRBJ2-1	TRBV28	ASNWGRDEQF
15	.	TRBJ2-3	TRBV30	AWSVQGGGSSTDTQY
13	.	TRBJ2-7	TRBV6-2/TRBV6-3	ASSYSHKNPYEQY
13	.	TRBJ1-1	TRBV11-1	ASSPTVGMNTEAF
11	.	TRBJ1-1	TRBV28	ASSLGSVGEAF
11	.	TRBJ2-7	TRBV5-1	ASSLEGIYEQY
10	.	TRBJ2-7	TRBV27	ASSSGNSQTA
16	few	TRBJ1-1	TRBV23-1	ASSQFWGPRARDTEAF
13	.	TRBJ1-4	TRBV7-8	ASSLGQRVNEKLF
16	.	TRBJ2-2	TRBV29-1	SVEGTASGGISTGELF
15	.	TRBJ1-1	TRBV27	ASSLISPPRRNTEAF
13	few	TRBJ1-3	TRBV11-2	ASSLEIGTGNTIY